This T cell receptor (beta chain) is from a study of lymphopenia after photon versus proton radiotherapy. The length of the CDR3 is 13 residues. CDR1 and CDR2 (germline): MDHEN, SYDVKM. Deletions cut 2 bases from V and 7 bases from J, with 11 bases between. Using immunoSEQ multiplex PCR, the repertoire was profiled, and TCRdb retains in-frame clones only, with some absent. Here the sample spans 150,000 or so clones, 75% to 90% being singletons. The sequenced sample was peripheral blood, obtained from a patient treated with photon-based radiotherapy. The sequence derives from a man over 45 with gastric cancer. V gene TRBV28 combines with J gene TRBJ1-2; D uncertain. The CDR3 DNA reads TGTGCCAGCAGTTTAGTTTCCGGCGGTGGCTACACCTTC. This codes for CASSLVSGGGYTF.